A single sample is the source of the 25 T cell receptor beta chains below, sequenced in a study of a mutant IDH1 vaccine in newly diagnosed glioma. No cognate antigen is known for these TCRs. Documented time point: week 35, safety follow-up. One vaccine dose held 300 ug of mutant IDH1 20-mer peptide and came with topical imiquimod. TCRdb's copy holds only in-frame clones and misses some; the assay was immunoSEQ multiplex PCR. The profile shows some 33,000 clones, about 80% of them singletons. The sequencing here drew on PBMCs, taken from a glioma patient whose treatment included an IDH1 peptide vaccine. The receptor source for this set is a man aged 25-45 years with glioma.

The DNA for the CDR3 is TGTGCCTGGAGTCCCCGGCTCCGGGGGGACAATGAGCAGTTCTTC. This sequence encodes CAWSPRLRGDNEQFF. The chain links TRBV30 to TRBJ2-1; 7 nucleotides match TRBD2. Germline V gives CDR1 GTSNPN, CDR2 SVGIG (reference sequence). The CDR3 spans 15 residues. V trimming: 2 bases; J trimming: 5 bases; junction bases outside the gene matches: 9.

This clone has only a few counts. This CDR3 is also generated by other DNA sequences in the sample. The chain joins TRBV15 to TRBJ1-5; 7 bases are a match to TRBD1. V was pared by 1 base and J by 4 bases, with 1 base of the junction left unmatched. CDR1 is LNHNV and CDR2 is YYDKDF in the germline V gene (reference sequence). The CDR3 consists of 14 residues. The CDR3, as DNA: TGTGCCACCAGCAGAGCAGGGGGAAATCAGCCCCAGCATTTT. It encodes CATSRAGGNQPQHF.

The V and J genes are TRBV19 and TRBJ2-7, with 7 bases that match TRBD1. With V trimmed by 6 bases and J by 1 base, 6 bases remained unmatched. CDR1 LNHDA and CDR2 SQIVND come from the germline V gene (reference sequence). The CDR3 is 14 residues long. CDR3 amino acids: CASRRTGASYEQYF. CDR3 sequence (DNA): TGTGCCAGTAGACGGACAGGTGCTTCCTACGAGCAGTACTTC.

The chain links TRBV6-5 to TRBJ2-7, with TRBD1 identical over 9 bases. In germline, CDR1 is MNHEY, CDR2 SVGAGI. The CDR3 loop spans 15 amino acids. Trimming removed 6 bases from V and 0 bases from J; junction bases left unmatched: 6. CDR3 DNA sequence: TGTGCCAGCAGCATGCGGACAGGGGACTCCTACGAGCAGTACTTC. This sequence encodes CASSMRTGDSYEQYF.

The V call is TRBV2, the J call TRBJ1-1; perhaps TRBD1 as D (5 bases). Looked up from germline, CDR1 is SNHLY and CDR2 is FYNNEI. This CDR3 spans 14 amino acids. V was trimmed by 6 bases and J by 7 bases, leaving 18 bases between them. The CDR3 protein is CASSVPSGQNEAFF. As DNA, the CDR3 is TGTGCCAGCAGCGTTCCCAGCGGACAAAATGAAGCTTTCTTT.

The chain joins TRBV6-7 to TRBJ2-1; either TRBD1 or TRBD2 may supply D (6 bases each). Being an ORF, TRBV6-7 has a function that is uncertain. The V end lost 6 bases, the J end lost 0 bases, and 24 bases lay between the germline ends. This CDR3 is 19 amino acids long. CDR3 nucleotides: TGTGCCAGCAGCACTACCAACAATTCGGGGGCTAGCTCCTACAATGAGCAGTTCTTC. It specifies CASSTTNNSGASSYNEQFF.

In regard to this clone: An end of the junction does not agree with germline; a read error may underlie this. The V gene is TRBV30, the J gene TRBJ1-2; 8 positions match TRBD1. There are 14 residues in the CDR3. The V gene's germline CDR1 is GTSNPN and CDR2 SVGIG (reference sequence). The DNA for the CDR3 is TGTGCCTGGAGTGCCGAGACAGGGGCCTATGGCTACATCTTC. Translation gives CAWSAETGAYGYIF. Supplemented by reference TRBV30 and TRBJ1-2, the full variable domain reads SQTIHQWPATLVQPVGSPLSLECTVEGTSNPNLYWYRQAAGRGLQLLFYSVGIGQISSEVPQNLSASRPQDRQFILSSKKLLLSDSGFYLCAWSAETGAYGYIFGSGTRLTVV.

The J gene is TRBJ1-2, the V gene TRBV9; D remains ambiguous. From germline, CDR1 is SGDLS and CDR2 YYNGEE. CDR3 length: 14 amino acids. V lost 0 bases, J lost 5 bases, and 11 bases lay in between. Here the CDR3 reads CASSVDSHLYGYTF. The CDR3 nucleotides read TGTGCCAGCAGCGTAGACAGCCACCTTTATGGCTACACCTTC.

This clone occurred once. This chain links TRBV11-3 with TRBJ2-7, with 7 nucleotides matching TRBD1. This CDR3 spans 13 amino acids. Germline V gives CDR1 SGHNT, CDR2 YENEEA. J lost 6 bases, V lost 1 base, and 3 bases had no gene match. CDR3 in amino acids: CASSLVTGAEQYF. In DNA form, the CDR3 reads TGTGCCAGCAGCTTAGTTACAGGGGCCGAGCAGTACTTC.

The chain is built from TRBV5-1 and TRBJ2-5; the match to TRBD1 covers 9 bases. Trimming took 5 bases from V and 1 from J; bases not matched to a gene: 3. Germline V lookup: CDR1 SGHRS, CDR2 YFSETQ. The CDR3 spans 14 residues. The chain's CDR3 is CASRTTGGQETQYF. CDR3 DNA: TGCGCCAGCAGAACGACAGGGGGCCAAGAGACCCAGTACTTC.

The V gene is TRBV30, the J gene TRBJ1-1; perhaps TRBD1 as D (5 bases). Per germline, CDR1 GTSNPN and CDR2 SVGIG (reference sequence). The V end was cut by 3 bases, the J end by 1 base, with 6 bases between. This CDR3 has 12 amino acids. In DNA form, the CDR3 reads TGTGCCTGGAGACAGGAGAACACTGAAGCTTTCTTT. Amino acids: CAWRQENTEAFF.

This clone was observed a single time. This sequence joins TRBV7-6 and TRBJ2-5; D remains unclear. With 1 base removed from V and 0 bases from J, the gap between germline ends came to 6 bases. The CDR3 totals 14 residues. The germline V gene has CDR1 SGHVS and CDR2 FNYEAQ. CDR3 nucleotide sequence: TGTGCCAGCAGCTTAGTACGGGACCAAGAGACCCAGTACTTC. Translating gives CASSLVRDQETQYF. Full variable domain (outside the CDR3, taken from reference TRBV7-6 and TRBJ2-5): GAGVSQSPRYKVTKRGQDVALRCDPISGHVSLYWYRQALGQGPEFLTYFNYEAQQDKSGLPNDRFSAERPEGSISTLTIQRTEQRDSAMYRCASSLVRDQETQYFGPGTRLLVL.

This clone appeared a single time. This rearrangement joins TRBV5-1 to TRBJ1-1; 10 nucleotides agree with TRBD1. V trimming: 7 bases; J trimming: 7 bases; junction bases outside the gene matches: 13. CDR1 and CDR2 (germline): SGHRS, YFSETQ. The CDR3 has 15 residues. In nucleotides, the CDR3 is TGCGCCAGCGCCCAAACTCCGGGACAGGGGCTTGAAGCTTTCTTT. It codes for CASAQTPGQGLEAFF.

With respect to this clone: At the DNA level, this CDR3 is encoded by other sequences in the same sample as well. The rearrangement links TRBV7-6 to TRBJ2-5; D is unresolved. Per the germline V gene, CDR1 is SGHVS and CDR2 is FNYEAQ. The V gene lost 4 bases and the J gene lost 5 bases, with 14 bases spanning the gap. This CDR3 contains 14 residues. The DNA of the CDR3 is TGTGCCAGCAGCTCCCGGTCTTTAGGGGAGACCCAGTACTTC. Its protein product is CASSSRSLGETQYF. Full variable domain (rest looked up from reference TRBV7-6 and TRBJ2-5): GAGVSQSPRYKVTKRGQDVALRCDPISGHVSLYWYRQALGQGPEFLTYFNYEAQQDKSGLPNDRFSAERPEGSISTLTIQRTEQRDSAMYRCASSSRSLGETQYFGPGTRLLVL.

V and J are TRBV6-1 and TRBJ2-3, with TRBD2 matching over 10 bases. The germline CDR1 and CDR2 sequences are MNHNS and SASEGT. The ends lost 7 bases at V and 4 bases at J; junction bases unmatched: 5. This CDR3 has 14 residues. CDR3 sequence reads: CASIRLAGADTQYF. CDR3 nucleotides: TGTGCCAGCATCCGTCTAGCGGGAGCAGATACGCAGTATTTT.

This chain links TRBV27 with TRBJ1-5; 10 positions match TRBD1. The germline V gene has CDR1 MNHEY and CDR2 SMNVEV (reference sequence). Trimming cost V 6 bases and J 3 bases; bases outside gene matches: 5. The CDR3 totals 15 residues. This CDR3 reads CASSPGQGTNQPQHF. The DNA for the CDR3 is TGTGCCAGCAGCCCGGGACAGGGGACCAATCAGCCCCAGCATTTT.

The chain couples TRBV11-2 to TRBJ2-1; no reliable D call. The V gene lost 0 bases and the J gene lost 12 bases, with 12 bases spanning the gap. The CDR3 has 13 residues. Germline loops: CDR1 SGHAT, CDR2 FQNNGV. The CDR3 loop is CASSLDNRVTQFF. CDR3 DNA: TGTGCCAGCAGCTTAGATAACCGGGTCACGCAGTTCTTC.

This clone has a handful of counts. The chain recombines TRBV6-1 with TRBJ2-5; D not resolved. CDR1 MNHNS and CDR2 SASEGT come from the germline V gene. Trimming removed 0 bases at V and 7 bases at J, with 3 bases between. The CDR3 covers 11 residues. CDR3 bases: TGTGCCAGCAGTGAAGCCGGGACCCAGTACTTC. Its protein product is CASSEAGTQYF.

The CDR3 spells CASSQALTQYF. The CDR3 nucleotides read TGTGCCAGCAGCCAAGCCCTTACGCAGTACTTC. The chain has TRBV14 and TRBJ2-7, with D unclear. This CDR3 contains 11 residues. Trimming pared 1 base from V and 9 bases from J, leaving 7 bases between. CDR1 is SGHDN, CDR2 FVKESK, per germline.

This sequence joins TRBV5-1 and TRBJ2-5; 13 nucleotides agree with TRBD2. V trimming: 3 bases; J trimming: 4 bases; junction bases outside the gene matches: 6. Germline CDR1 SGHRS, CDR2 YFSETQ. This CDR3 has 16 residues. The CDR3 protein is CASSSRTSGSGETQYF. Here the CDR3 DNA reads TGCGCCAGCAGCTCCCGGACTAGCGGGAGTGGAGAGACCCAGTACTTC.

This sequence joins TRBV19 and TRBJ1-2; the match to TRBD1 covers 7 bases. There are 13 residues in the CDR3. After removal of 6 bases from V and 3 bases from J, the junction contained 4 bases not matched to a gene. Germline V gene lookup returns CDR1 LNHDA and CDR2 SQIVND (reference sequence). For the CDR3, the DNA is TGTGCCAGTAGCTTCAGGGGGGACTATGGCTACACCTTC. It is translated as CASSFRGDYGYTF.

V usage is TRBV4-2 and J usage is TRBJ2-2, with 7 positions matching TRBD1. This CDR3 has 16 residues. Germline V gene lookup returns CDR1 LGHNA and CDR2 YNFKEQ. The V and J ends lost 4 bases and 4 bases, in that order; junction bases with no gene match: 9. The DNA for the CDR3 is TGTGCCAGCAGCCCAGGGGACAGTCGAACCACCGGGGAGCTGTTTTTT. Amino acids: CASSPGDSRTTGELFF.

The chain uses TRBV4-1 and TRBJ2-7, with TRBD2 matching over 14 bases. J lost 5 bases, V lost 11 bases, and 5 bases had no gene match. The length of the CDR3 is 13 residues. The germline V gene has CDR1 MGHRA and CDR2 YSYEKL. The CDR3 sequence: CAAGTSGSHEQYF. CDR3 nucleotide sequence: TGCGCCGCTGGGACTAGCGGGAGTCACGAGCAGTACTTC.

A remark on this clone: Other DNA variants within this sample encode the same CDR3. The J gene is TRBJ1-1, the V gene TRBV12-5; D unresolved. V was shortened by 6 bases and J by 0 bases, with 8 bases between the two germline ends. There are 13 residues in the CDR3. Looked up from germline, CDR1 is LGHNT and CDR2 is FRNRAP. The DNA for the CDR3 is TGTGCTAGTGGCTCGACACTGAACACTGAAGCTTTCTTT. This translates into CASGSTLNTEAFF.

The chain carries TRBV27 and TRBJ2-7; D ambiguous. The ends were cut back, 4 bases at V and 2 bases at J, with 9 bases in the middle. Germline V lookup: CDR1 MNHEY, CDR2 SMNVEV (reference sequence). The CDR3 loop spans 13 amino acids. In DNA form, the CDR3 reads TGTGCCAGCAGTTATCAACGTCCCTACGAGCAGTACTTC. Its translation: CASSYQRPYEQYF.